A selection of T cell receptor beta chains follows, all from one sample in a study of cytomegalovirus exposure and HLA in healthy donors. TCRdb keeps only in-frame clones here, not all; method: immunoSEQ multiplex PCR. The sample records roughly 77,000 clones, roughly a tenth being singletons. Input material: PBMCs. The receptor set was obtained from a man aged 60-69 years in good health and CMV-seropositive. CDR3s include the opening cysteine and the closing phenylalanine or tryptophan. A D gene is named only where the DNA matches it firmly. The size field is filled for only some rows; it gives once, few, many or a size class.

d_call: .; v_call: TRBV6-1; clone_size: .; j_call: TRBJ2-5; cdr3_length: 12; cdr3_nt: TGTGCCAGCGGCGACTACCTGGAGACCCAGTACTTC; cdr3_aa: CASGDYLETQYF
d_call: .; v_call: TRBV28; clone_size: few; j_call: TRBJ2-3; cdr3_length: 17; cdr3_nt: TGTGCCAGCAGTCCTACATCCGTGGGGACTAGCACAGATACGCAGTATTTT; cdr3_aa: CASSPTSVGTSTDTQYF
d_call: TRBD2; v_call: TRBV10-3; clone_size: .; j_call: TRBJ2-7; cdr3_length: 15; cdr3_nt: TGTGCCATCAGTGAGGGCCCGGCGGGGGCCTACGAGCAGTACTTC; cdr3_aa: CAISEGPAGAYEQYF
d_call: .; v_call: TRBV28; clone_size: .; j_call: TRBJ1-2; cdr3_length: 13; cdr3_nt: TGTGCCAGCAGTTCACAGGGTTTAGATGGCTACACCTTC; cdr3_aa: CASSSQGLDGYTF
d_call: .; v_call: TRBV27; clone_size: few; j_call: TRBJ1-1; cdr3_length: 14; cdr3_nt: TGTGCCAGCAGTTTAGACAGGTTCAACACTGAAGCTTTCTTT; cdr3_aa: CASSLDRFNTEAFF
d_call: TRBD2; v_call: TRBV5-1; clone_size: .; j_call: TRBJ2-2; cdr3_length: 17; cdr3_nt: TGCGCCAGCAGCTTCGGCGCGGGGGATTTGGGCACCGGGGAGCTGTTTTTT; cdr3_aa: CASSFGAGDLGTGELFF
d_call: .; v_call: TRBV7-3; clone_size: few; j_call: TRBJ2-3; cdr3_length: 19; cdr3_nt: TGTGCCAGCAGCCCCAACCCCCCCTTCCAGCGGGCTCACACAGATACGCAGTATTTT; cdr3_aa: CASSPNPPFQRAHTDTQYF
d_call: .; v_call: TRBV10-3; clone_size: few; j_call: TRBJ2-2; cdr3_length: 11; cdr3_nt: TGTGCCATCAGGAGCACCGGGGAGCTGTTTTTT; cdr3_aa: CAIRSTGELFF
d_call: .; v_call: TRBV28; clone_size: few; j_call: TRBJ2-2; cdr3_length: 13; cdr3_nt: TGTGCCAGCAGTCCGGTGGACACCGGGGAGCTGTTTTTT; cdr3_aa: CASSPVDTGELFF
d_call: TRBD2; v_call: TRBV7-2; clone_size: .; j_call: TRBJ2-3; cdr3_length: 14; cdr3_nt: TGTGCCAGCAGCTCTGGACTAGCCACAGATACGCAGTATTTT; cdr3_aa: CASSSGLATDTQYF
d_call: .; v_call: TRBV27; clone_size: .; j_call: TRBJ2-7; cdr3_length: 13; cdr3_nt: TGTGCCAGCAGTACAGCGGTCTCCTACGAGCAGTACTTC; cdr3_aa: CASSTAVSYEQYF
d_call: .; v_call: TRBV4-2; clone_size: few; j_call: TRBJ1-5; cdr3_length: 16; cdr3_nt: TGTGCCAGCAGCCAAGGGTCTGAGGGGGTCAGTCAGCCCCAGCATTTT; cdr3_aa: CASSQGSEGVSQPQHF
d_call: .; v_call: TRBV13; clone_size: .; j_call: TRBJ2-3; cdr3_length: 13; cdr3_nt: TGTGCCAGCAGCCCGACTAGGTCCGATACGCAGTATTTT; cdr3_aa: CASSPTRSDTQYF
d_call: .; v_call: TRBV7-6; clone_size: few; j_call: TRBJ2-1; cdr3_length: 16; cdr3_nt: TGTGCCAGCAGCCGTCCTGTGGACTCCACCTCCAGTGAGCAGTTCTTC; cdr3_aa: CASSRPVDSTSSEQFF
d_call: TRBD2; v_call: TRBV30; clone_size: few; j_call: TRBJ2-4; cdr3_length: 18; cdr3_nt: TGTGCCTGGAGTAACGAGCGGGGGGGAACTAGTAGCAAAAACATTCAGTACTTC; cdr3_aa: CAWSNERGGTSSKNIQYF
d_call: .; v_call: TRBV4-2; clone_size: few; j_call: TRBJ2-1; cdr3_length: 14; cdr3_nt: TGTGCCAGCAGCCAATCCGGGTCCTACAATGAGCAGTTCTTC; cdr3_aa: CASSQSGSYNEQFF
d_call: .; v_call: TRBV11-2; clone_size: .; j_call: TRBJ1-4; cdr3_length: 16; cdr3_nt: TGTGCCAGCAGCTTTGGAGGAGTTGCAACTAATGAAAAACTGTTTTTT; cdr3_aa: CASSFGGVATNEKLFF
d_call: .; v_call: TRBV19; clone_size: .; j_call: TRBJ2-2; cdr3_length: 14; cdr3_nt: TGTGCCACCCCCCGTGAGACGAACACCGGGGAGCTGTTTTTT; cdr3_aa: CATPRETNTGELFF
d_call: .; v_call: TRBV28; clone_size: .; j_call: TRBJ2-5; cdr3_length: 14; cdr3_nt: TGTGCCAGCAGTTTGGGCAGGGTATGGGAGACCCAGTACTTC; cdr3_aa: CASSLGRVWETQYF
d_call: TRBD1; v_call: TRBV28; clone_size: few; j_call: TRBJ1-5; cdr3_length: 14; cdr3_nt: TGTGCCAGCTTTACAGGGGTCGGCAATCAGCCCCAGCATTTT; cdr3_aa: CASFTGVGNQPQHF
d_call: .; v_call: TRBV19; clone_size: few; j_call: TRBJ2-5; cdr3_length: 16; cdr3_nt: TGTGCCAGTAGTAGTGTACAGGCAACTATCCAAGAGACCCAGTACTTC; cdr3_aa: CASSSVQATIQETQYF
d_call: .; v_call: TRBV6-6; clone_size: many; j_call: TRBJ1-1; cdr3_length: 9; cdr3_nt: TGTGCCAGCACATCTGAAGCTTTCTTT; cdr3_aa: CASTSEAFF
d_call: .; v_call: TRBV12-5; clone_size: few; j_call: TRBJ2-1; cdr3_length: 14; cdr3_nt: TGTGCTAGTGGAAATGAGGAATCCTACAATGAGCAGTTCTTC; cdr3_aa: CASGNEESYNEQFF
d_call: TRBD1; v_call: TRBV7-9; clone_size: few; j_call: TRBJ2-7; cdr3_length: 17; cdr3_nt: TGTGCCAGCAGCGATACCCTAGGACAGGATCACTCCTACGAGCAGTACTTC; cdr3_aa: CASSDTLGQDHSYEQYF
d_call: .; v_call: TRBV30; clone_size: .; j_call: TRBJ2-7; cdr3_length: 12; cdr3_nt: TGTGCCTGGAGTGTCTGGAGGGGAGAGCAGTACTTC; cdr3_aa: CAWSVWRGEQYF
d_call: .; v_call: TRBV7-8; clone_size: few; j_call: TRBJ2-3; cdr3_length: 14; cdr3_nt: TGTGCCAGCAGCTTAGATGGGGCTAGCGTAACGCAGTATTTT; cdr3_aa: CASSLDGASVTQYF
d_call: TRBD1; v_call: TRBV5-4; clone_size: few; j_call: TRBJ1-4; cdr3_length: 18; cdr3_nt: TGTGCCAGCAGCTTAGGAGGCTTAGTAGGGACAGGGCGAGAAAAACTGTTTTTT; cdr3_aa: CASSLGGLVGTGREKLFF
d_call: .; v_call: TRBV27; clone_size: few; j_call: TRBJ1-4; cdr3_length: 15; cdr3_nt: TGTGCCAGCAGCCCCCGGGTCGGGGGTAATGAAAAACTGTTTTTT; cdr3_aa: CASSPRVGGNEKLFF
d_call: TRBD1; v_call: TRBV28; clone_size: few; j_call: TRBJ2-7; cdr3_length: 15; cdr3_nt: TGTGCCAGCAGCCCGGGACAGGGGGCACCCTACGAGCAGTACTTC; cdr3_aa: CASSPGQGAPYEQYF
d_call: .; v_call: TRBV19; clone_size: few; j_call: TRBJ2-5; cdr3_length: 13; cdr3_nt: TGTGCCAGCAGTGCAGGGCATCAAGAGACCCAGTACTTC; cdr3_aa: CASSAGHQETQYF
d_call: TRBD2; v_call: TRBV6-5; clone_size: .; j_call: TRBJ2-2; cdr3_length: 15; cdr3_nt: TGTGCCAGCAGTCGAGCGGGAGGGCCCCCCGGGGAGCTGTTTTTT; cdr3_aa: CASSRAGGPPGELFF
d_call: TRBD2; v_call: TRBV7-6; clone_size: few; j_call: TRBJ2-2; cdr3_length: 16; cdr3_nt: TGTGCCAGCAGCTTAGGGACTAGCGCCAACACCGGGGAGCTGTTTTTT; cdr3_aa: CASSLGTSANTGELFF
d_call: .; v_call: TRBV6-5; clone_size: .; j_call: TRBJ2-7; cdr3_length: 15; cdr3_nt: TGTGCCAGCAGTTACGATGGGGGGAAGCCCTACGAGCAGTACTTC; cdr3_aa: CASSYDGGKPYEQYF
d_call: TRBD1; v_call: TRBV7-3; clone_size: few; j_call: TRBJ2-7; cdr3_length: 13; cdr3_nt: TGTGCCAGCTCAAGGACAGGGGGCTACGAGCAGTACTTC; cdr3_aa: CASSRTGGYEQYF
d_call: TRBD1; v_call: TRBV18; clone_size: .; j_call: TRBJ1-1; cdr3_length: 14; cdr3_nt: TGTGCCAGCTCAGACAAGACAGGGGCCTCTGAAGCTTTCTTT; cdr3_aa: CASSDKTGASEAFF
d_call: .; v_call: TRBV5-1; clone_size: .; j_call: TRBJ2-2; cdr3_length: 16; cdr3_nt: TGCGCAAGCAGCACCGGAGTAAGCTCGAACACCGGGGAGCTGTTTTTT; cdr3_aa: CASSTGVSSNTGELFF